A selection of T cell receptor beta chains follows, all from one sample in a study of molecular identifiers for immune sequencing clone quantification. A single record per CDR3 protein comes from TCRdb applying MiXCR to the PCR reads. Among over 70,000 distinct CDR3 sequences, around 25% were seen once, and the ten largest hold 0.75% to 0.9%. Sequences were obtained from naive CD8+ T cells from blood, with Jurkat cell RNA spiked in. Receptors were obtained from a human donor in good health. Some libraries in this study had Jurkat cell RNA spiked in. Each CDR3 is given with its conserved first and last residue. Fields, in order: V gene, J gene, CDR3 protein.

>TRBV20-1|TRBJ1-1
CSASEDRGRWAEAFF
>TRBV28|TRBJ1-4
CASSSPSGGTNEKLFF
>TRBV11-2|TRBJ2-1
CASSRRDYNEQFF
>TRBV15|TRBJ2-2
CATSRADGELFF
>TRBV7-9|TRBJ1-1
CASSLGQGASTEAIF
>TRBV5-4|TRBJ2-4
CASSRTFGTFLAKNIQYF
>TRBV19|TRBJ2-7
CASSIVGNPIYEQYF
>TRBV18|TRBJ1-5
CASYPTGNQPQHF
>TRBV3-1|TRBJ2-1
CASSQLSSGNAAGIEQFF
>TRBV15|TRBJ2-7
CATSTRTLSYEQYF
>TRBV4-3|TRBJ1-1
CASSQELLGTATTGGAEAFF
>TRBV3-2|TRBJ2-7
CASSGAYCDEQYF
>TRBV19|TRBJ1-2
CASRLRAQGYGYTF
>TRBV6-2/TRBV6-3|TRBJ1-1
CASSYSTPGTNTEAFF
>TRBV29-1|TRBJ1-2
CSVGGGTDYGYTF
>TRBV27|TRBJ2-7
CASSFNPPGPEQYF
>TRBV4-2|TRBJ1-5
CASSQGLAGDSNQPQHF
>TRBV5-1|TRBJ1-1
CASSSDSNTEAFF
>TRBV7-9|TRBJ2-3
CASRQGLAMDTQYF
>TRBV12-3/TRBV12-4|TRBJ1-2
CASSSTVYGYTF
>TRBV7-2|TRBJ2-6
CASSSDTGVTWANVLTF
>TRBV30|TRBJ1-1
CAWGPGGLMNTEAFF
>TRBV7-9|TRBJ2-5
CASSSESSLFPETQYF
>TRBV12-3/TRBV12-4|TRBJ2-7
CASSLGQGELAGYEQYF
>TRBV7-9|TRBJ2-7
CASSPEPGTVGYEQYF
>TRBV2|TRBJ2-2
CASSDSRLSTGELFF
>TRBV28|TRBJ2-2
CASSLAESWTSGSGELFF
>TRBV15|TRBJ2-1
CATRPIAPVNNEQFF
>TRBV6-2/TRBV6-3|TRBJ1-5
CASKGAGTRQQPQHF
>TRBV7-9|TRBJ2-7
CASGGSSYEQYF
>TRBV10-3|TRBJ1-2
CAISDRTAINYGYTF
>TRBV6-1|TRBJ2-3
CARSEAGAPPLYTQYF
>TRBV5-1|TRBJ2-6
CASSHVTGANVLTF
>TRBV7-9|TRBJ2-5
CASSSGREQIQETQYF
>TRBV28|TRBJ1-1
CASSPPARLNTEAFF
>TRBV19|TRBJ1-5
CASSMSEYSSQPQHF
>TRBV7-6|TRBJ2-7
CASSQTTSGDGEQYF
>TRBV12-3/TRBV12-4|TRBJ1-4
CASSLLFDRTGEYNIATNEKLFF
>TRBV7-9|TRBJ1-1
CASSANMRTEAFF
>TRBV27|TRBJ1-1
CASSLSTGGSGTEAFF
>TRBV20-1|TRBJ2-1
CSARDYVKEVNEQFF
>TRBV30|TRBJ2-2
CAWSDNTGELFF
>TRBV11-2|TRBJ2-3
CASSLVGGDTQYF
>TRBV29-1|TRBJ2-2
CSATGETGELFF
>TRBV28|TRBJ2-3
CASRGTSGSADTQYF
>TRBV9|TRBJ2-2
CASSVGISGLAGNTGELFF
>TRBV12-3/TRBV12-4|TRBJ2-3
CASSFEVGGEDTQYF
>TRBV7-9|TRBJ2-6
CASSLVGAGAYVLTF